Listed here are 26 T cell receptor beta chains from one sample, sequenced in a study of vaccination and CD4 T cells after COVID-19. These receptors' targets are unknown. Sequencing of the DNA from cultured CD4+ T cells was carried out with the Oncomine TCR Beta short-read assay. TCRdb fed the PCR reads into MiXCR, producing one record per CDR3 protein. The repertoire includes tens of thousands of distinct CDR3 sequences, under 55% of them detected once, and roughly 4.5% sits in the top ten. Treatment in this sample: approximately nine-day PBMC culture with coronavirus spike peptide pools or control peptides (ViraFEST assay). Sequenced input: CD4+ T cells from blood, cultured in vitro. Receptors were obtained from a human donor who had recovered from COVID-19.

The chain employs TRBV11-3 and TRBJ2-3; TRBD2 aligns across 8 bases. Trimming took 5 bases from V and 1 from J; bases not matched to a gene: 5. This CDR3 has 15 residues. CDR1 SGHNT and CDR2 YENEEA come from the germline V gene. The CDR3 protein is CASSAGGAGTDTQYF. The DNA for the CDR3 is TGTGCCAGCAGCGCCGGGGGGGCGGGCACAGATACGCAGTATTTT.

The chain combines TRBV2 with TRBJ1-5; unclear D gene. This CDR3 region has 16 residues. Germline values: CDR1 SNHLY, CDR2 FYNNEI. Trimming removed 5 bases at V and 2 bases at J, with 16 bases between. This CDR3 is CASSPRTAGGNQPQHF. CDR3 bases: TGTGCCAGCAGTCCGAGGACGGCGGGCGGCAATCAGCCCCAGCATTTT.

This clonotype has just a few counts. The rearrangement links TRBV7-2 to TRBJ1-1, with D tentatively TRBD1 (5 bases). This CDR3 is 13 amino acids long. The germline CDR1 and CDR2 sequences are SGHTA and FQGNSA. Trimming stripped 3 bases from V and 11 bases from J, with 16 bases between. The CDR3 loop reads CASSFYQGERAFF. CDR3 nucleotides: TGTGCCAGCAGCTTTTACCAGGGAGAAAGGGCTTTCTTT.

This rearrangement joins TRBV10-3 to TRBJ2-3; the match to TRBD2 covers 13 bases. The germline CDR1 and CDR2 sequences are ENHRY and SYGVKD. CDR3 length equals 17 residues. V shed 9 bases, J shed 1 base, and the junction held 10 bases outside the gene matches. The CDR3 region has the DNA TGTGCCATTACGGCCGGGACTAGCGGGAAGGGCACAGATACGCAGTATTTT. It encodes CAITAGTSGKGTDTQYF.

This clonotype was detected once. V gene TRBV7-2 combines with J gene TRBJ1-1; D unclear. V lost 5 bases, J lost 1 base, and 11 bases lay in between. Germline V lookup: CDR1 SGHTA, CDR2 FQGNSA. The CDR3 loop spans 14 amino acids. CDR3 sequence: CASSMDGWNTEAFF. CDR3 sequence (DNA): TGTGCCAGCAGCATGGACGGGTGGAACACTGAAGCTTTCTTT.

The V gene is TRBV19, the J gene TRBJ2-1, with 13 bases lining up with TRBD2. Germline-derived CDR1 and CDR2 are LNHDA and SQIVND (reference sequence). CDR3 length: 20 residues. V was clipped by 6 bases and J by 0 bases; unmatched bases: 14. For the CDR3, the DNA is TGTGCCAGTAGCCTCGGACTAGCGGGGGCCGCCAGGGGCTCCTACAATGAGCAGTTCTTC. It translates to CASSLGLAGAARGSYNEQFF.

This chain links TRBV21-1 with TRBJ2-3. TRBV21-1 is marked as a pseudogene. This CDR3 spans 17 amino acids. CDR3 loop: CASSPGRFRKCTDTQYF. The CDR3 nucleotides are TGTGCCAGCAGCCCTGGTCGTTTCCGGAAATGCACAGATACGCAGTATTTT.

This clonotype has just a few counts. The chain couples TRBV20-1 to TRBJ1-1; maybe TRBD1 (5 bases). Deletions cut 0 bases from V and 0 bases from J, with 14 bases between. The CDR3 sequence is 16 residues long. The germline V gene encodes CDR1 DFQATT and CDR2 SNEGSKA (reference sequence). In DNA, the CDR3 is TGCAGTGCTAGAGAAGAGATTTGGGGCTTGAACACTGAAGCTTTCTTT. Its protein is CSAREEIWGLNTEAFF.

This chain connects TRBV7-9 to TRBJ1-5; perhaps TRBD1 as D (5 bases). This CDR3 has 15 amino acids. V lost 4 bases to trimming and J lost 4 bases, with 14 bases between them. CDR1 and CDR2 from the germline V gene are SEHNR and FQNEAQ (reference sequence). In DNA form, the CDR3 reads TGTGCCAGCAGCTCCGGGACGGCCAATAATCAGCCCCAGCATTTT. This codes for CASSSGTANNQPQHF. Complete variable domain (other parts from reference TRBV7-9 and TRBJ1-5): DTGVSQNPRHKITKRGQNVTFRCDPISEHNRLYWYRQTLGQGPEFLTYFQNEAQLEKSRLLSDRFSAERPKGSFSTLEIQRTEQGDSAMYLCASSSGTANNQPQHFGDGTRLSIL.

This chain joins TRBV20-1 and TRBJ2-3; D might be TRBD2 (6 bases). Germline V CDR1 and CDR2: DFQATT, SNEGSKA (reference sequence). The CDR3 covers 12 residues. Trimming removed 0 bases at V and 6 bases at J, with 7 bases between. CDR3: CSARDRGDTQYF. The CDR3, as DNA: TGCAGTGCTAGAGACCGGGGGGATACGCAGTATTTT.

The chain joins TRBV7-8 to TRBJ2-7; unclear D gene. The CDR3 is 14 amino acids. Germline CDR1 reads SGHVS; CDR2 reads FQNEAQ. V lost 6 bases, J lost 4 bases, and 16 bases lay in between. The CDR3 loop is CASSHAGQGYEQYF. The CDR3 DNA reads TGTGCCAGCAGTCACGCCGGGCAAGGATACGAGCAGTACTTC.

The chain carries TRBV6-1 and TRBJ2-3; D possibly corresponds to TRBD1 (5 bases). This CDR3 contains 14 residues. Per germline, CDR1 MNHNS and CDR2 SASEGT. Trimming removed 5 bases at V and 0 bases at J, with 9 bases between. The CDR3 nucleotides read TGTGCCAGCAGTCTCAGGGCTAGCACAGATACGCAGTATTTT. This encodes CASSLRASTDTQYF.

Of note for this clonotype: Sequence at one end of the junction differs from germline and may be a read error. The chain links TRBV4-3 to TRBJ2-1; D uncertain. The CDR3 runs to 15 residues. The germline V gene encodes CDR1 LGHNA and CDR2 YSLEER. Here the CDR3 reads CASSQDGTLAAKQLF. DNA of the CDR3: TGCGCCAGCAGCCAAGATGGTACTTTAGCAGCCAAGCAGCTCTTC.

This chain links TRBV7-8 with TRBJ1-2; possible D gene TRBD1, 6 bases. Germline-derived CDR1 and CDR2 are SGHVS and FQNEAQ. This CDR3 is built from 15 residues. V lost 5 bases and J 5 bases, leaving 18 bases between the germline ends. The CDR3 DNA is TGTGCCAGCAGCCCGACGGACAGCCCCCGATATGGCTACACCTTC. The encoded protein is CASSPTDSPRYGYTF.

This clonotype was observed a few times. The chain joins TRBV30 to TRBJ2-5; unclear D gene. Germline CDR1 is GTSNPN and CDR2 is SVGIG (reference sequence). V shed 2 bases and J shed 1 base, with 5 bases lying between them. CDR3 length: 12 amino acids. DNA of the CDR3: TGTGCCTGGAGTATAGGCCAAGAGACCCAGTACTTC. Protein: CAWSIGQETQYF.

This rearrangement joins TRBV19 to TRBJ1-5; 7 nucleotides agree with TRBD1. Losses at the gene ends were 2 bases for V and 2 bases for J; bases not matched to a gene: 9. Germline-derived CDR1 and CDR2 are LNHDA and SQIVND (reference sequence). The CDR3 runs 17 residues. The CDR3 region has the DNA TGTGCCAGTAGTATATTTGAGGGGGCGCGGGGCAATCAGCCCCAGCATTTT. Amino acid sequence: CASSIFEGARGNQPQHF.

This clonotype showed up just once. The J gene is TRBJ2-6, the V gene TRBV6-1, with TRBD1 identical over 7 bases. Germline V gene data show CDR1 as MNHNS and CDR2 as SASEGT. The length of the CDR3 is 17 residues. The V segment lost 4 bases and the J segment 0 bases; nucleotides outside the gene matches: 6. The CDR3 sequence: CASSVLGGISGANVLTF. CDR3 nucleotides: TGTGCCAGCAGTGTATTAGGGGGCATCTCTGGGGCCAACGTCCTGACTTTC.

CDR3 sequence (DNA): TGTGCCACCAGCAGAGGGTTTACGACAGGGGAAAAAGAGACCCAGTACTTC. It translates to CATSRGFTTGEKETQYF. The chain links TRBV15 to TRBJ2-5; 8 bases are shared with TRBD1. The CDR3 contains 17 residues. The germline CDR1 and CDR2 sequences are LNHNV and YYDKDF (reference sequence). V gave up 1 base and J gave up 3 bases; unmatched junction bases: 10.

This clonotype was detected a few times. The chain joins TRBV6-1 to TRBJ1-2; 10 bases map to TRBD1. V was clipped by 6 bases and J by 3 bases; unmatched bases: 7. This CDR3 has 15 amino acids. Germline V lookup: CDR1 MNHNS, CDR2 SASEGT. CDR3 region: CASRVPGTGDYGYTF. The CDR3 DNA is TGTGCCAGCAGAGTTCCCGGGACAGGGGACTATGGCTACACCTTC.

The V and J genes are TRBV28 and TRBJ1-1, with 9 bases lining up with TRBD1. Trimming at V came to 6 bases and at J to 1 base, leaving 3 bases not matched to a gene. The CDR3 length is 14 residues. The germline V gene encodes CDR1 MDHEN and CDR2 SYDVKM. The CDR3 DNA sequence: TGTGCCAGCAGGAGGGGACAGGGGAACACTGAAGCTTTCTTT. It specifies CASRRGQGNTEAFF.

This clonotype was counted between two and nine times. The rearrangement uses TRBV11-3 and TRBJ1-1, with no clear D. Germline CDR1 SGHNT, CDR2 YENEEA. CDR3 length: 15 residues. V shed 0 bases and J shed 0 bases, with 8 bases lying between them. CDR3 sequence reads: CASSLESQMNTEAFF. The CDR3 DNA follows: TGTGCCAGCAGCTTAGAGAGCCAAATGAACACTGAAGCTTTCTTT. The full variable domain, in which reference TRBV11-3 and TRBJ1-1 provide the parts outside the CDR3, is EAGVVQSPRYKIIEKKQPVAFWCNPISGHNTLYWYLQNLGQGPELLIRYENEEAVDDSQLPKDRFSAERLKGVDSTLKIQPAELGDSAVYLCASSLESQMNTEAFFGQGTRLTVV.

The chain is built from TRBV10-1 and TRBJ1-1; the D gene is possibly TRBD1 (6 bases). Trimming pared 2 bases from V and 4 bases from J, leaving 14 bases between. This CDR3 comprises 15 residues. Germline V gives CDR1 WNHNN, CDR2 SYGVQD (reference sequence). The CDR3 coding sequence is TGCGCCAGCAGTGAGAACAGGGCCCCTGGCACTGAAGCTTTCTTT. Translation: CASSENRAPGTEAFF.

This chain links TRBV20-1 with TRBJ2-7, with 8 bases that match TRBD1. This CDR3 has 14 residues. Per the germline V gene, CDR1 is DFQATT and CDR2 is SNEGSKA (reference sequence). The ends lost 2 bases at V and 3 bases at J; junction bases unmatched: 6. Here the CDR3 DNA reads TGCAGTGCTAGACTCCGACAGGGGATCTACGAGCAGTACTTC. It is translated as CSARLRQGIYEQYF.

The genes are TRBV28 and TRBJ2-7; D unresolved. The CDR3 is made up of 16 amino acids. V was clipped by 6 bases and J by 4 bases, with 22 bases between them. The V gene's germline CDR1 is MDHEN and CDR2 SYDVKM. The CDR3 region is CASRNDVGSPPYEQYF. DNA for the CDR3: TGTGCCAGCAGAAACGATGTGGGCAGTCCGCCATACGAGCAGTACTTC. Full variable domain (missing parts from reference TRBV28 and TRBJ2-7): DVKVTQSSRYLVKRTGEKVFLECVQDMDHENMFWYRQDPGLGLRLIYFSYDVKMKEKGDIPEGYSVSREKKERFSLILESASTNQTSMYLCASRNDVGSPPYEQYFGPGTRLTVT.

CDR3 nucleotide sequence: TGTGCCAGCAGTGAAGTGTTTGAAGGCACTGAAGCTTTCTTT. Translating gives CASSEVFEGTEAFF. The chain employs TRBV2 and TRBJ1-1; D unresolved. The CDR3 loop spans 14 amino acids. V was shortened by 1 base and J by 4 bases, with 10 bases between the two germline ends. The germline gives CDR1 SNHLY, CDR2 FYNNEI. The complete variable domain, with remaining parts taken from reference TRBV2 and TRBJ1-1, reads EPEVTQTPSHQVTQMGQEVILRCVPISNHLYFYWYRQILGQKVEFLVSFYNNEISEKSEIFDDQFSVERPDGSNFTLKIRSTKLEDSAMYFCASSEVFEGTEAFFGQGTRLTVV.

V usage is TRBV29-1 and J usage is TRBJ2-2; a weak D match, TRBD2 (5 bases). CDR3 length: 15 amino acids. CDR1 SQVTM and CDR2 ANQGSEA come from the germline V gene. V lost 4 bases and J lost 3, with 15 bases in between. CDR3 loop: CSVGSGILDTGELFF. DNA of the CDR3: TGCAGCGTTGGCTCCGGGATACTAGACACCGGGGAGCTGTTTTTT.